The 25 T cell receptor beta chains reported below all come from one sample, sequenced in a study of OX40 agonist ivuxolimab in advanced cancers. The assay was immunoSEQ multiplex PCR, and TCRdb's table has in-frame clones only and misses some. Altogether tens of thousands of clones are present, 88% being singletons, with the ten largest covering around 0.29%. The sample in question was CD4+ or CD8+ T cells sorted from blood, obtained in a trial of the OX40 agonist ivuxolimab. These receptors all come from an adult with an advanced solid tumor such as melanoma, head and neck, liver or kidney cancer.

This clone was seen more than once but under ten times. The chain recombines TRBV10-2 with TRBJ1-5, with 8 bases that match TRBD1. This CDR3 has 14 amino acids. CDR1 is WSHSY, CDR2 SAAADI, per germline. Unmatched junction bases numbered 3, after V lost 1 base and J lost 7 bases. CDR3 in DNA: TGCGCCAGCAGTGAGTTGACAGGGGACCAGCCCCAGCATTTT. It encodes CASSELTGDQPQHF.

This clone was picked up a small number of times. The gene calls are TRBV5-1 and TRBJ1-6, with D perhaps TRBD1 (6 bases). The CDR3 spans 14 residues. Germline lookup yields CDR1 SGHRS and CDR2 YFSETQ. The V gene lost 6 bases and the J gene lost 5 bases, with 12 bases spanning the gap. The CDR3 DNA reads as TGCGCCAGCAAACAGGGTGAGCATAATTCACCCCTCCACTTT. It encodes CASKQGEHNSPLHF.

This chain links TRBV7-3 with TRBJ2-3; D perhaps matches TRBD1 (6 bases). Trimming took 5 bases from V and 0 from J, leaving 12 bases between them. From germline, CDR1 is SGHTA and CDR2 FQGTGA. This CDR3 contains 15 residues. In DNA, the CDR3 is TGTGCCAGCAGCCCAGGGGAGCGGAGCACAGATACGCAGTATTTT. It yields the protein CASSPGERSTDTQYF.

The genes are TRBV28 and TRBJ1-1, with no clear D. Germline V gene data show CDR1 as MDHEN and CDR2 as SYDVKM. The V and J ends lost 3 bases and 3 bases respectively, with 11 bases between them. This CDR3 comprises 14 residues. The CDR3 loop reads CASSLGQSYTEAFF. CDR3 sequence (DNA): TGTGCCAGCAGTTTGGGCCAGAGTTACACTGAAGCTTTCTTT.

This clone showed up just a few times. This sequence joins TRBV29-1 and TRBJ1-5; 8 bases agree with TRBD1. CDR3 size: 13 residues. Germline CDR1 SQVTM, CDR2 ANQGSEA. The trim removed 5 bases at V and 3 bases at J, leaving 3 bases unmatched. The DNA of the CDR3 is TGCAGCGTTCAGGGGGCGAACAATCAGCCCCAGCATTTT. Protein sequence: CSVQGANNQPQHF.

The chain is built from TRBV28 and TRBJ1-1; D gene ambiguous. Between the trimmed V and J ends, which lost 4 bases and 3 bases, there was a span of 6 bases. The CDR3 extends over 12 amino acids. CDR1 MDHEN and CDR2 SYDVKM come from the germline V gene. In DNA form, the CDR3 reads TGTGCCAGCAGTTCCCTCGACACTGAAGCTTTCTTT. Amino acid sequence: CASSSLDTEAFF. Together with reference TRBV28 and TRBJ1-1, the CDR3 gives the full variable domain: DVKVTQSSRYLVKRTGEKVFLECVQDMDHENMFWYRQDPGLGLRLIYFSYDVKMKEKGDIPEGYSVSREKKERFSLILESASTNQTSMYLCASSSLDTEAFFGQGTRLTVV.

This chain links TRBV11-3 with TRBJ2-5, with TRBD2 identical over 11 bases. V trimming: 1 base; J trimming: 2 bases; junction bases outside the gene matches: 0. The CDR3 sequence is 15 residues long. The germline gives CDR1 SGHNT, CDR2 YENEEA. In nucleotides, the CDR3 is TGTGCCAGCAGCTTAGGGACTAGCGGGCAAGAGACCCAGTACTTC. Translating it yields CASSLGTSGQETQYF. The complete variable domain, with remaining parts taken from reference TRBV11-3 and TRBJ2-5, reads EAGVVQSPRYKIIEKKQPVAFWCNPISGHNTLYWYLQNLGQGPELLIRYENEEAVDDSQLPKDRFSAERLKGVDSTLKIQPAELGDSAVYLCASSLGTSGQETQYFGPGTRLLVL.

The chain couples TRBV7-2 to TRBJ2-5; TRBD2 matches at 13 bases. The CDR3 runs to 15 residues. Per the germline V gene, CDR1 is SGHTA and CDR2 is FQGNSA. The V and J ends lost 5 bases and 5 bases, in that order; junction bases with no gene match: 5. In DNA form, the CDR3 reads TGTGCCAGCAGCGCGGGACTAGCGGGGAGGGAGACCCAGTACTTC. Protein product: CASSAGLAGRETQYF. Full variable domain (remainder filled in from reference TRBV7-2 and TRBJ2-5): GAGVSQSPSNKVTEKGKDVELRCDPISGHTALYWYRQSLGQGLEFLIYFQGNSAPDKSGLPSDRFSAERTGGSVSTLTIQRTQQEDSAVYLCASSAGLAGRETQYFGPGTRLLVL.

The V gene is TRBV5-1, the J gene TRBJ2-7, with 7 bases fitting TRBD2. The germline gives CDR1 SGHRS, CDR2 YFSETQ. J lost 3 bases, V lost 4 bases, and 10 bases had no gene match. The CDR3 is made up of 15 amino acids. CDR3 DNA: TGCGCCAGCAGCGACCGGGACTACAGACGCTACGAGCAGTACTTC. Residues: CASSDRDYRRYEQYF.

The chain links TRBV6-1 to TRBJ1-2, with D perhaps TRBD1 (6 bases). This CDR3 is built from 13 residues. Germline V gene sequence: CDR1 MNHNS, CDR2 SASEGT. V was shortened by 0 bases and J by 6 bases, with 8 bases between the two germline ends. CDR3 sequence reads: CASSEAPGDGYTF. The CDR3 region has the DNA TGTGCCAGCAGTGAAGCGCCAGGGGATGGCTACACCTTC.

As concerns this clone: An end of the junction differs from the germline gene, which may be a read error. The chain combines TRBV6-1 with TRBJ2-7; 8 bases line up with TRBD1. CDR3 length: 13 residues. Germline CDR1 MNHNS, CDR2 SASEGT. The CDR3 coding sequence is TGTGCCAGCAATGAACGGGACAGGAAGAACCAGTACTTC. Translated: CASNERDRKNQYF.

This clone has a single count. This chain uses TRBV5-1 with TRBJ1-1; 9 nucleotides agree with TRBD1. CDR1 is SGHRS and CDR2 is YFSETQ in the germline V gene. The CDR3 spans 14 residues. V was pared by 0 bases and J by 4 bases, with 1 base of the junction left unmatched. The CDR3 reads CASSLEGQGTEAFF. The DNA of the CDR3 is TGCGCCAGCAGCTTGGAGGGACAGGGCACTGAAGCTTTCTTT.

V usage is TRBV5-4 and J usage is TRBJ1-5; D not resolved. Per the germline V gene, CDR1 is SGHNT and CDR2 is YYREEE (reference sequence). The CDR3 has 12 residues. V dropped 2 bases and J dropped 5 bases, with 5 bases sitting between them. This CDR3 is CASSFPDQPQHF. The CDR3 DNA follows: TGTGCCAGCAGCTTTCCCGATCAGCCCCAGCATTTT.

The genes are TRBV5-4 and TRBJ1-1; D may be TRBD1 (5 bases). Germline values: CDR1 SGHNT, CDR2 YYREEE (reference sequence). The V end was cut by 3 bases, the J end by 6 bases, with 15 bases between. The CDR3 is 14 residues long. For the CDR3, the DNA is TGTGCCAGCAGCTCCGGCGCCCAGGGCGCTGAAGCTTTCTTT. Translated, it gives CASSSGAQGAEAFF.

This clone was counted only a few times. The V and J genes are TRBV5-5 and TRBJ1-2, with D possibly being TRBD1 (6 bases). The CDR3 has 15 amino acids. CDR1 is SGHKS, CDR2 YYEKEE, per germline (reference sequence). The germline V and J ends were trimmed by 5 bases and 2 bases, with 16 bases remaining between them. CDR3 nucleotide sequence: TGTGCCAGCAGAAGGGCCGGGACAAACAACTATGGCTACACCTTC. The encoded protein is CASRRAGTNNYGYTF.

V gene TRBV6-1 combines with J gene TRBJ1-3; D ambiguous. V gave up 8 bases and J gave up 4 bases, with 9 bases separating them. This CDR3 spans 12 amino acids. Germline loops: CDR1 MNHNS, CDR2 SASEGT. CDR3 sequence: CASGRRGNTIYF. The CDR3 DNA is TGTGCCAGCGGGCGCAGGGGAAACACCATATATTTT.

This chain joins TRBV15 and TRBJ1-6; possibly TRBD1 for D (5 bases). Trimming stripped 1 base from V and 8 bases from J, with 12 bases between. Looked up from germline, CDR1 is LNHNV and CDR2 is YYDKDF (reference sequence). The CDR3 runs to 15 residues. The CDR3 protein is CATSRAGRVYSPLHF. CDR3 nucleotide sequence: TGTGCCACCAGCAGAGCGGGCAGGGTTTATTCACCCCTCCACTTT. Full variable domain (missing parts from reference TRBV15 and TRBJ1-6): DAMVIQNPRYQVTQFGKPVTLSCSQTLNHNVMYWYQQKSSQAPKLLFHYYDKDFNNEADTPDNFQSRRPNTSFCFLDIRSPGLGDTAMYLCATSRAGRVYSPLHFGNGTRLTVT.

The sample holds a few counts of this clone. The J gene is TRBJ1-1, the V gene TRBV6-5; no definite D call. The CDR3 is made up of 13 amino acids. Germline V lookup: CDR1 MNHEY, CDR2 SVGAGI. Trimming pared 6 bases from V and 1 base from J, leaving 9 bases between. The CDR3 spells CASRRQANTEAFF. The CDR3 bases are TGTGCCAGCAGAAGGCAGGCGAACACTGAAGCTTTCTTT.

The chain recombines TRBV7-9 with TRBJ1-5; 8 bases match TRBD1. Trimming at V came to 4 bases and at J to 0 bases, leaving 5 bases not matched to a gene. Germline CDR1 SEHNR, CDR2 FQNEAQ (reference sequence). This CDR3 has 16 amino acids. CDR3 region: CASSSDRAYSNQPQHF. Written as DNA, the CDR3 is TGTGCCAGCAGCTCGGACAGGGCCTATAGCAATCAGCCCCAGCATTTT. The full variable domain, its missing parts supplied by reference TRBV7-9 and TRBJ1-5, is DTGVSQNPRHKITKRGQNVTFRCDPISEHNRLYWYRQTLGQGPEFLTYFQNEAQLEKSRLLSDRFSAERPKGSFSTLEIQRTEQGDSAMYLCASSSDRAYSNQPQHFGDGTRLSIL.

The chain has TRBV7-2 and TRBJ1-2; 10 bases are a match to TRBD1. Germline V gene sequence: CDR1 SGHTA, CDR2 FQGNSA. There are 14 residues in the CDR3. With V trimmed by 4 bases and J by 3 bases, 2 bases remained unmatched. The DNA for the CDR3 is TGTGCCAGCAGCTGGGGGACAGGGGACTATGGCTACACCTTC. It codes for CASSWGTGDYGYTF.

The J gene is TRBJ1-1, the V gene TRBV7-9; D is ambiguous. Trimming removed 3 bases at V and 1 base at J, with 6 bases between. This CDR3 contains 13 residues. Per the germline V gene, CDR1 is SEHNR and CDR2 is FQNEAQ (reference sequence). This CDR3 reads CASSLSKNTEAFF. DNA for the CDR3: TGTGCCAGCAGCTTGTCGAAGAACACTGAAGCTTTCTTT.

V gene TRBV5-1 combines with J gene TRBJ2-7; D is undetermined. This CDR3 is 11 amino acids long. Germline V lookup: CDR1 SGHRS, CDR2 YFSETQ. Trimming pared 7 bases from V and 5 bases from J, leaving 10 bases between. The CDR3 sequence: CASSFDHEQYF. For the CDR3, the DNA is TGCGCCAGCTCATTCGATCACGAGCAGTACTTC.

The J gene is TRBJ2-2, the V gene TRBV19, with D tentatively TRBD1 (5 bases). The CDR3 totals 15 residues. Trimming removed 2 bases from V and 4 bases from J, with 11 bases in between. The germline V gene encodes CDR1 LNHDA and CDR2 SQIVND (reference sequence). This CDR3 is CASSIRQGGTGELFF. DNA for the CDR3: TGTGCCAGTAGTATAAGGCAGGGCGGCACCGGGGAGCTGTTTTTT. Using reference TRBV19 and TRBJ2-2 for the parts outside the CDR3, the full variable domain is DGGITQSPKYLFRKEGQNVTLSCEQNLNHDAMYWYRQDPGQGLRLIYYSQIVNDFQKGDIAEGYSVSREKKESFPLTVTSAQKNPTAFYLCASSIRQGGTGELFFGEGSRLTVL.

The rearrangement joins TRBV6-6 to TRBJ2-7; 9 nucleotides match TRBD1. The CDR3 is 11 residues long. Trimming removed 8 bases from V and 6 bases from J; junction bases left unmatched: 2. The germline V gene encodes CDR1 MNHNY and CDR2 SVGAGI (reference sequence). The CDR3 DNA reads TGTGCCAGCTCGACAGGGGGCGAGCAGTACTTC. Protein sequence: CASSTGGEQYF.

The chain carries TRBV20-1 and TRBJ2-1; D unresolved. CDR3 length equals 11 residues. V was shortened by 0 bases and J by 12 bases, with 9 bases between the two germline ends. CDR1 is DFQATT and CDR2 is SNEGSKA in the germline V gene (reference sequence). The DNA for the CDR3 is TGCAGTGCTAGAGACCCCCCATCGCAGTTCTTC. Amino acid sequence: CSARDPPSQFF.